The clone carrying this T cell receptor beta chain has a handful of counts. What it binds is not known. A process of 5'RACE template switching, which added a universal primer site and UMIs, was used to make TCR cDNA. Using its own MiXCR run on the 5' RACE reads, TCRdb lists one record per CDR3 protein. The data show some 350,000 distinct CDR3 sequences, 4.1% seen once. Trimming pared 1 base from V and 5 bases from J, leaving 21 bases between. Germline CDR1 is MGHRA and CDR2 is YSYEKL. The CDR3 totals 18 residues. These data belong to a study of T cells after yellow fever vaccination. Looking at the study overall: Some fractions had low cell numbers, and these were prepared with SMART-Seq v4 Ultra Low Input.

Notes on the study in general: Primary-vaccination clones mostly resurfaced post-booster (approximately 96% CD4, roughly 87% CD8). Abundant clonotypes (contaminants from the bulk population) could be present in FACS-sorted repertoires.

The gene calls are TRBV4-1 and TRBJ2-1; weak D call: TRBD2 (6 bases). This material consisted of PBMCs, taken 5 days after the yellow fever booster vaccination. The sequence was obtained from a man younger than 30 who received the YFV17D yellow fever vaccine. This CDR3 is CASSQGPLIGGTDNEQFF. DNA for the CDR3: TGCGCCAGCAGCCAAGGCCCACTAATTGGGGGGACCGACAATGAGCAGTTCTTC.